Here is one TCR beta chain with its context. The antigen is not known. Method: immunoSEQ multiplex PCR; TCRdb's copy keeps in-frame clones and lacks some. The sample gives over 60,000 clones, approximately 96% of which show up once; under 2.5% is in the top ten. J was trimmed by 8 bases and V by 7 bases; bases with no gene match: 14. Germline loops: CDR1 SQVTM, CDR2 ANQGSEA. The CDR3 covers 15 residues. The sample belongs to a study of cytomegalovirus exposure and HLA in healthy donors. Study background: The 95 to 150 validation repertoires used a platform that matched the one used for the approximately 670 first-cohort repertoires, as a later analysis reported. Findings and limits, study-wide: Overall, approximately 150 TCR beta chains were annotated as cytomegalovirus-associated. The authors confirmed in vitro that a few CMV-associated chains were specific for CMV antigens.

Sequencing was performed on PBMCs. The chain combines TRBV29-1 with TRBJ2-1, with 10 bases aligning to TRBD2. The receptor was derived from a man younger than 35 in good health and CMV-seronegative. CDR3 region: CSARRTSGGGDEQFF. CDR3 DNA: TGCAGCGCCCGCCGGACTAGCGGAGGAGGGGATGAGCAGTTCTTC.